Listed below are T cell receptor beta chains from one sample, sequenced in a study of CD8+CD57+ T cells in acquired aplastic anemia. Each CDR3 protein is one row after TCRdb ran MiXCR on the reads. The data show a few hundred thousand distinct CDR3 sequences, around three fifths seen once. Sample: sorted CD4+, CD8+, or CD8+CD57+ T cells (not recorded which) from PBMCs. The receptors originated from a human donor with aplastic anemia. CDR3s include the opening cysteine and the closing phenylalanine or tryptophan. The order of the fields is D gene, J gene, clone size, V gene, CDR3 protein, CDR3 DNA. A D gene is named only where the DNA matches it firmly. A clone size is listed for some rows: how often the clone was seen (once, few, many), or a class if it is expanded.

TRBD2 TRBJ2-1 NA TRBV7-3 CASSLEAGGVPEQFF TGTGCCAGCAGCTTAGAAGCGGGAGGCGTTCCTGAGCAGTTCTTC
NA TRBJ2-7 many TRBV4-1 CASSRPGLSSYEQYF TGCGCCAGCAGCCGACCGGGGTTATCCTCCTACGAGCAGTACTTC
NA TRBJ2-7 NA TRBV7-9 CASSSKVDNRSPYEQYF TGTGCCAGCAGCTCAAAGGTGGACAACCGAAGTCCCTACGAGCAGTACTTC
TRBD1 TRBJ1-4 NA TRBV25-1 CASNLRQGRNEKLFF TGTGCCAGCAACCTCCGACAGGGCAGAAATGAAAAACTGTTTTTT
TRBD2 TRBJ2-7 NA TRBV2 CASLLAGGRSSYEQYF TGTGCCAGCTTACTAGCGGGGGGCCGCAGCTCCTACGAGCAGTACTTC
NA TRBJ1-2 NA TRBV7-9 CASSQGIYTNYGYTF TGTGCCAGCAGCCAGGGGATCTACACTAACTATGGCTACACCTTC
NA TRBJ2-2 NA TRBV20-1 CSARPTLGRGELFF TGCAGTGCTAGACCGACACTCGGGCGAGGGGAGCTGTTTTTT
TRBD2 TRBJ2-3 many TRBV9 CASSVSLWAGGDSGTQYF TGTGCCAGCAGCGTATCACTCTGGGCGGGGGGGGACAGTGGTACGCAGTATTTT
TRBD2 TRBJ2-3 NA TRBV7-7 CASSFGLAGAPTDTQYF TGTGCCAGCAGCTTCGGACTAGCGGGCGCGCCGACAGATACGCAGTATTTT
NA TRBJ1-2 NA TRBV29-1 CSVVRGSYGYTF TGCAGCGTTGTCCGCGGAAGCTATGGCTACACCTTC
NA TRBJ2-7 NA TRBV4-3 CASSAPGSYEQYF TGCGCCAGCAGCGCGCCAGGCTCCTACGAGCAGTACTTC
NA TRBJ1-2 many TRBV14 CASSPQRTAYGYTF TGTGCCAGCAGCCCTCAACGGACAGCCTATGGCTACACCTTC
TRBD1 TRBJ2-7 NA TRBV7-2 CASSPPGTGLYEQYF TGTGCCAGCAGCCCCCCCGGGACAGGTCTCTACGAGCAGTACTTC
NA TRBJ1-1 many TRBV6-2/TRBV6-3 CASSYGGPGDTEAFF TGTGCCAGCAGTTACGGGGGCCCGGGGGACACTGAAGCTTTCTTT
TRBD1 TRBJ1-1 many TRBV7-9 CASTGGTEAFF TGTGCCAGCACAGGGGGCACTGAAGCTTTCTTT
NA TRBJ1-1 NA TRBV6-6 CASRRIWNTEAFF TGTGCCAGCAGACGGATATGGAACACTGAAGCTTTCTTT
TRBD1 TRBJ2-7 NA TRBV12-3/TRBV12-4 CASRPRQGSSYEQYF TGTGCCAGCAGACCCCGACAGGGGTCTTCCTACGAGCAGTACTTC
TRBD1 TRBJ1-1 NA TRBV10-3 CAISKDRGTEAFF TGTGCCATCAGTAAAGACAGGGGCACTGAAGCTTTCTTT
NA TRBJ1-4 NA TRBV19 CASSIGAEGPSANEKLFF TGTGCCAGTAGTATTGGGGCGGAGGGGCCGTCGGCTAATGAAAAACTGTTTTTT
TRBD2 TRBJ2-1 many TRBV19 CASSMGTSGAYNEQFF TGTGCCAGTAGTATGGGAACTAGCGGGGCCTACAATGAGCAGTTCTTC
NA TRBJ2-3 many TRBV9 CASSPYYNGQETTSTDTQYF TGTGCCAGCAGCCCTTATTACAACGGGCAGGAGACAACTAGCACAGATACGCAGTATTTT
TRBD1 TRBJ1-2 many TRBV7-3 CASSLIAPRTGFNYGYTF TGTGCCAGCAGCTTAATCGCACCGCGGACAGGGTTTAACTATGGCTACACCTTC
TRBD1 TRBJ1-6 few TRBV25-1 CAVRFTGTGGNSYNSPLHF TGTGCCGTTAGATTTACCGGGACAGGGGGCAACTCCTATAATTCACCCCTCCACTTT
NA TRBJ2-1 many TRBV20-1 CSARGATEYNEQFF TGCAGTGCTAGAGGGGCCACAGAGTACAATGAGCAGTTCTTC
NA TRBJ2-7 NA TRBV6-9 CATQGRIDSYEQYF TGTGCCACTCAAGGGAGGATCGATTCCTACGAGCAGTACTTC
NA TRBJ2-6 NA TRBV15 CATSRDFRTGANVLTF TGTGCCACCAGCAGAGATTTTCGGACAGGGGCCAACGTCCTGACTTTC
NA TRBJ1-3 NA TRBV6-1 CASRAMSSGNTIYF TGTGCCAGCAGGGCGATGAGCTCTGGAAACACCATATATTTT
NA TRBJ1-6 NA TRBV25-1 CASRDTRIGSPLHF TGTGCCAGCAGGGACACCCGAATCGGGTCACCCCTCCACTTT
TRBD1 TRBJ1-5 NA TRBV24-1 CATSPSQGALGNQPQHF TGTGCCACCAGCCCTTCACAGGGGGCCTTGGGGAATCAGCCCCAGCATTTT
TRBD1 TRBJ1-1 few TRBV29-1 CSASGSDRARAFF TGCAGCGCGTCAGGTTCCGACAGGGCGAGAGCTTTCTTT
NA TRBJ2-1 NA TRBV4-2 CASRPSGDSNEQFF TGTGCCAGCAGACCATCAGGGGACTCCAATGAGCAGTTCTTC
TRBD2 TRBJ2-3 many TRBV7-3 CASSFSGRTDTQYF TGTGCCAGCAGCTTTAGCGGGAGGACAGATACGCAGTATTTT
NA TRBJ1-1 once TRBV9 CASSVGHREDTEAFF TGTGCCAGCAGCGTAGGTCACAGGGAGGACACTGAAGCTTTCTTT
NA TRBJ2-3 many TRBV5-1 CASSLARGGTDTQYF TGCGCCAGCAGCTTGGCCAGGGGAGGCACAGATACGCAGTATTTT